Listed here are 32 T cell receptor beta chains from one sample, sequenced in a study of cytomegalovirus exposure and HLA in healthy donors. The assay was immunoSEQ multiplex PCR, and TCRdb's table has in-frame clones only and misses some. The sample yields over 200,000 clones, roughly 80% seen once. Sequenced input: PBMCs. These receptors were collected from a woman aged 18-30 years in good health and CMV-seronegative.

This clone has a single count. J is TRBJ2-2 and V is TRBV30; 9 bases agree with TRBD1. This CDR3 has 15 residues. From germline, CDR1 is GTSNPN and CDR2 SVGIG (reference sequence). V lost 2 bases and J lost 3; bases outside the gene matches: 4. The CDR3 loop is CAWSTGGMDTGELFF. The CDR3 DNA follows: TGTGCCTGGAGTACAGGGGGCATGGACACCGGGGAGCTGTTTTTT.

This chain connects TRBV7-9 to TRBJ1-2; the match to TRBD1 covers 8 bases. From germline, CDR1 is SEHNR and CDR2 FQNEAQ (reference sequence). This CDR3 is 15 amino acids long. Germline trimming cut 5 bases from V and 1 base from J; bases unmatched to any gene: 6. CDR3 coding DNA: TGTGCCAGCAGCCCGGTGGGACAGGTTAACTATGGCTACACCTTC. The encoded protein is CASSPVGQVNYGYTF.

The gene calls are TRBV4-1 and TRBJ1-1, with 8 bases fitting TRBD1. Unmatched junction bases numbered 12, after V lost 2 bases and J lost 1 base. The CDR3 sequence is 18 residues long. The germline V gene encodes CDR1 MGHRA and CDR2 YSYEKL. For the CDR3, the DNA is TGCGCCAGCAGCCAACCCTTATTGGACAGGGCGAAGAACACTGAAGCTTTCTTT. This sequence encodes CASSQPLLDRAKNTEAFF.

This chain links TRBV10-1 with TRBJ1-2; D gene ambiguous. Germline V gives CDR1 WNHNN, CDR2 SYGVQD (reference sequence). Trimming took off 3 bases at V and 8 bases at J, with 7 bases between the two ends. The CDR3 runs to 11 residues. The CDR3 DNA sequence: TGCGCCAGCAGTGACGGGTGGGGCTACACCTTC. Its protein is CASSDGWGYTF.

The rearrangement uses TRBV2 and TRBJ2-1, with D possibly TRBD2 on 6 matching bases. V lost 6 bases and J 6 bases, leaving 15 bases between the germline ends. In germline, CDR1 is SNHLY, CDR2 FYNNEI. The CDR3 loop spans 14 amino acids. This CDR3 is CASRGTLSGNEQFF. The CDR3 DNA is TGTGCCAGCAGGGGGACTCTAAGCGGCAATGAGCAGTTCTTC.

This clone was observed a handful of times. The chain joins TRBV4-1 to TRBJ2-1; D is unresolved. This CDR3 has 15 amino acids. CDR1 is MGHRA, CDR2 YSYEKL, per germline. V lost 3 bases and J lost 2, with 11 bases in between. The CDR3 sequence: CASSHSTSAYNEQFF. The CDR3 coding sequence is TGCGCCAGCAGCCACTCGACGTCAGCCTACAATGAGCAGTTCTTC.

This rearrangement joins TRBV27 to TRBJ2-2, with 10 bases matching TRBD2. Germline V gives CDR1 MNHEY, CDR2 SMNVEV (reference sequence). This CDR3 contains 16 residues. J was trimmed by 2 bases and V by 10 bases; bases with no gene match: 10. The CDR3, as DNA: TGTGCCACCCGAACCCAACTAGCGGGAAACACCGGGGAGCTGTTTTTT. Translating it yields CATRTQLAGNTGELFF.

In DNA, the CDR3 is TGTGCCAGCAGTGAACAGGGGGGCGCTAACTATGGCTACACCTTC. Amino acid sequence: CASSEQGGANYGYTF. The chain combines TRBV6-1 with TRBJ1-2, with TRBD1 matching 7 bases. There are 15 residues in the CDR3. Per germline, CDR1 MNHNS and CDR2 SASEGT. V was clipped by 2 bases and J by 0 bases; unmatched bases: 3.

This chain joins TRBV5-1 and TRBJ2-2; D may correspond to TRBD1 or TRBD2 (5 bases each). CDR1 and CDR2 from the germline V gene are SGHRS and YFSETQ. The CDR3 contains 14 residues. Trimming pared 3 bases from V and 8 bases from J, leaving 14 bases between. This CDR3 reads CASSYGTFVGELFF. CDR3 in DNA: TGCGCCAGCAGCTACGGGACCTTTGTGGGGGAGCTGTTTTTT.

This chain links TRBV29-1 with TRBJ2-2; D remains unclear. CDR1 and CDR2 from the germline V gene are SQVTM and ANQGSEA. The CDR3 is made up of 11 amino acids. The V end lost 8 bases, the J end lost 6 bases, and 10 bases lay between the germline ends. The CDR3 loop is CSTNWAGELFF. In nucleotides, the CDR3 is TGCAGCACCAATTGGGCCGGGGAGCTGTTTTTT.

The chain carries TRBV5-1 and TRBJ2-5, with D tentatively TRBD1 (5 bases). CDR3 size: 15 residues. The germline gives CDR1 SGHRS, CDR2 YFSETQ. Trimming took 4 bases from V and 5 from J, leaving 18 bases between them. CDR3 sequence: CASSLQDPRAETQYF. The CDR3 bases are TGCGCCAGCAGCCTACAGGACCCTCGGGCGGAGACCCAGTACTTC.

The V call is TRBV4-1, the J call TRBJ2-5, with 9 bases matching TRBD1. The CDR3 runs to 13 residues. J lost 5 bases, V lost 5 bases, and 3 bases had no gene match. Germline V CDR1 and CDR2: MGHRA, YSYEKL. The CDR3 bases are TGCGCCAGCAGCACAGGGGGCCTGGAGACCCAGTACTTC. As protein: CASSTGGLETQYF.

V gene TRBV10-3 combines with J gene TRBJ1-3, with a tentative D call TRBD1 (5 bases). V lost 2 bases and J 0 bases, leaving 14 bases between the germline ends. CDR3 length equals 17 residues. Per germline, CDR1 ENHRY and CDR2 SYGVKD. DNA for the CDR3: TGTGCCATCAGTGAGACCTCTGGACATTCCTCTGGAAACACCATATATTTT. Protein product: CAISETSGHSSGNTIYF.

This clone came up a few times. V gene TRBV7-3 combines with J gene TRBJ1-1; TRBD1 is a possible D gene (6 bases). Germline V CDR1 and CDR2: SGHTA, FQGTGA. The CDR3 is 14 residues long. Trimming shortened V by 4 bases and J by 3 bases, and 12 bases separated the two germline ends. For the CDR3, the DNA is TGTGCCAGCAGCTCGCCGGCAGGGGACACTGAAGCTTTCTTT. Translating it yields CASSSPAGDTEAFF.

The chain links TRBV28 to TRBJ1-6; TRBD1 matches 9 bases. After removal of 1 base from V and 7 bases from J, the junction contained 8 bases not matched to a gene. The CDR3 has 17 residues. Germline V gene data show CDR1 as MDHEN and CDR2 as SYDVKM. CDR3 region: CASSLYWPGQGNSPLHF. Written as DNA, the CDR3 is TGTGCCAGCAGTTTATATTGGCCCGGACAGGGGAATTCACCCCTCCACTTT.

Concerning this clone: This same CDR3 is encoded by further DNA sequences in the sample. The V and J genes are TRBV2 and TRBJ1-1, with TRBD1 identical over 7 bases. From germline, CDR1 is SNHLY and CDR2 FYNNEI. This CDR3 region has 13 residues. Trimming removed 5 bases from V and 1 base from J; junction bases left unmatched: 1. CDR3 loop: CASSRTGNTEAFF. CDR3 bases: TGTGCCAGCAGTAGGACAGGGAACACTGAAGCTTTCTTT.

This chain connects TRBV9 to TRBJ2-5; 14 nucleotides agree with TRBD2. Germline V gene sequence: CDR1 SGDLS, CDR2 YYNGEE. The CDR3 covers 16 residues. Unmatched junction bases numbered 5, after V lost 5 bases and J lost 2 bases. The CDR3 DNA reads TGTGCCAGCAGGAAGGGACTAGCGGGGGTACAAGAGACCCAGTACTTC. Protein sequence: CASRKGLAGVQETQYF. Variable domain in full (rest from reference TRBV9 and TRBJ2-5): DSGVTQTPKHLITATGQRVTLRCSPRSGDLSVYWYQQSLDQGLQFLIQYYNGEERAKGNILERFSAQQFPDLHSELNLSSLELGDSALYFCASRKGLAGVQETQYFGPGTRLLVL.

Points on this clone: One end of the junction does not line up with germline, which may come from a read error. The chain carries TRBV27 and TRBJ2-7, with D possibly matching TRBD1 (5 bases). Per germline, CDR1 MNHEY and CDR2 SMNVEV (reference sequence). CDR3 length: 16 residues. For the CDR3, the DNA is TGTGCCAGTAGTTCCCCTCGCCCGGGTCCCCCAGGGGAGCAGTACTTC. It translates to CASSSPRPGPPGEQYF.

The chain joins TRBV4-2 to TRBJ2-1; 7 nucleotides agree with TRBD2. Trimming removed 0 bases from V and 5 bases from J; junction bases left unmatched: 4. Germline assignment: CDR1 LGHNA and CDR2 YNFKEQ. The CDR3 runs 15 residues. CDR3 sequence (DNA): TGTGCCAGCAGCCAAGAGGGAGGGCAAAACAATGAGCAGTTCTTC. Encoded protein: CASSQEGGQNNEQFF.

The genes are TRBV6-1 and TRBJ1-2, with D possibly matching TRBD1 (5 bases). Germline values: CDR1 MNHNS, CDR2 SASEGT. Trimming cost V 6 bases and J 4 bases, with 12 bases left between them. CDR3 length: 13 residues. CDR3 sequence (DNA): TGTGCCAGCAGGAATACAGGAATCTATGGCTACACCTTC. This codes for CASRNTGIYGYTF.

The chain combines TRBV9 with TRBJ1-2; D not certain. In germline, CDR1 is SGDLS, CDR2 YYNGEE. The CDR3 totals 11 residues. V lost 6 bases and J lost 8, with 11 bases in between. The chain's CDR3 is CASKAGWGYTF. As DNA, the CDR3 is TGTGCCAGCAAGGCCGGATGGGGCTACACCTTC.

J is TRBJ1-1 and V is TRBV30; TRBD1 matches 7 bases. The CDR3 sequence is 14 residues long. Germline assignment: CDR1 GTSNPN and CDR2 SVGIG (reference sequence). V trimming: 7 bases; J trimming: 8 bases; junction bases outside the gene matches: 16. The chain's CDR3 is CASDGRGLTGEAFF. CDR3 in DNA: TGTGCCTCCGACGGTAGGGGGCTGACTGGGGAAGCTTTCTTT.

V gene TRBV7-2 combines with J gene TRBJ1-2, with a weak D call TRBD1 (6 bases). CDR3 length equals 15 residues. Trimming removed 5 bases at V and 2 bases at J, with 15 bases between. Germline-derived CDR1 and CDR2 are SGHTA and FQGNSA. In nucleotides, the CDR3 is TGTGCCAGCAGCATAGGGCAGGGGCCGAACTATGGCTACACCTTC. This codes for CASSIGQGPNYGYTF.

The CDR3: CASSPEPRPDTQYF. The CDR3 DNA is TGTGCCAGCTCACCAGAGCCGAGGCCAGATACGCAGTATTTT. V gene TRBV18 combines with J gene TRBJ2-3; D gene ambiguous. The CDR3 is 14 residues long. V was clipped by 2 bases and J by 4 bases, with 10 bases between them. CDR1 KGHSH and CDR2 LQKENI come from the germline V gene.

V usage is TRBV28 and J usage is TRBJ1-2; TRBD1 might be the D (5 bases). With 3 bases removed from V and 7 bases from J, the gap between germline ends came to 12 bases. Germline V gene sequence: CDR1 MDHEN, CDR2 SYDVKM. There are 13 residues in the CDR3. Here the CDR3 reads CASSLPGGVGYTF. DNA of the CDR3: TGTGCCAGCAGTTTGCCTGGGGGGGTTGGCTACACCTTC.

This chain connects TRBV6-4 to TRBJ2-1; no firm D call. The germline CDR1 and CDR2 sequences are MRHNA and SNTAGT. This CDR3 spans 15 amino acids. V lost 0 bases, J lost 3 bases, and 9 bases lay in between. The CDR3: CASSDSTDGYNEQFF. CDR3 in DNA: TGTGCCAGCAGTGACTCTACCGACGGCTACAATGAGCAGTTCTTC.

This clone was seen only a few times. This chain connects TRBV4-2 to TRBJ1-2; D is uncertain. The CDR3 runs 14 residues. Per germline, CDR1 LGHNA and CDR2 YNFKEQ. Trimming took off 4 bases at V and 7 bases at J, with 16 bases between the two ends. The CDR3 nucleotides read TGTGCCAGCAGCCTGAGCGGCGTCATAGGTGGCTACACCTTC. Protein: CASSLSGVIGGYTF.

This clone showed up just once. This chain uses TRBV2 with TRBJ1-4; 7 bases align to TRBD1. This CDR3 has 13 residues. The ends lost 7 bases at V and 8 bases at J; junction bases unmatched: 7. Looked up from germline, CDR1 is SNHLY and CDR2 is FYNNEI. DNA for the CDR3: TGTGCCAGCACGGGGACAGTCAGAGAAAAACTGTTTTTT. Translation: CASTGTVREKLFF. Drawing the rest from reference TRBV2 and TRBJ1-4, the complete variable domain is EPEVTQTPSHQVTQMGQEVILRCVPISNHLYFYWYRQILGQKVEFLVSFYNNEISEKSEIFDDQFSVERPDGSNFTLKIRSTKLEDSAMYFCASTGTVREKLFFGSGTQLSVL.

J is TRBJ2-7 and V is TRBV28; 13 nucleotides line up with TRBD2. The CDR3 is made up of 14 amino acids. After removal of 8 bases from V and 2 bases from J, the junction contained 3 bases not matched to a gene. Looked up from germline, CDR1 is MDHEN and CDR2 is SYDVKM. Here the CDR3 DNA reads TGTGCCAGCCGAGGACTAGCGGGAGCCTACGAGCAGTACTTC. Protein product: CASRGLAGAYEQYF.

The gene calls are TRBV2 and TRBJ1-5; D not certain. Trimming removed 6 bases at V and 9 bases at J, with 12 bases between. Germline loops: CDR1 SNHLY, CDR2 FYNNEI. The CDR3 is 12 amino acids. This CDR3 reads CASRTIGMPQHF. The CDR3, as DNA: TGTGCCAGCAGAACAATCGGTATGCCCCAGCATTTT.

CDR3 loop: CASRDRAYEQYF. Here the CDR3 DNA reads TGTGCCAGCCGGGACAGGGCCTACGAGCAGTACTTC. The rearrangement joins TRBV27 to TRBJ2-7; 9 bases are shared with TRBD1. This CDR3 comprises 12 residues. The junction had 1 base not matched to a gene; V was cut back by 8 bases and J by 2 bases. Per the germline V gene, CDR1 is MNHEY and CDR2 is SMNVEV (reference sequence).

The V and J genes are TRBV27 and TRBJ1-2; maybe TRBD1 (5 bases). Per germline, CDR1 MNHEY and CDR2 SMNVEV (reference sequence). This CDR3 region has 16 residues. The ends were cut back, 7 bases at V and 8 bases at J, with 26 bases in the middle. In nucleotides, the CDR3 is TGTGCCAGCACCTCCCCGGCAGGGCTCCTTGGGGGGGGCTACACCTTC. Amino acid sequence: CASTSPAGLLGGGYTF.